This T cell receptor beta chain was found in a study of shared clonotypes between healthy human individuals (dated by TCRdb to 2018 to 2020). Background on the whole study: A couple of women and a few men aged 18 to 49 years were included in the cohort. Blood TCR repertoires of about five healthy adults were deeply sequenced to estimate repertoire size and the extent of clonotype sharing between individuals. To increase sequencing depth and limit assay-specific biases, different laboratories used diverse techniques to prepare libraries and sequence TCR repertoires. For each donor, CD4 naive and CD4 memory were each given three plates, CD8 naive was given two plates, and CD8 memory was given one plate. Per donor, leukapheresis produced somewhere between about 0.94 and 8.9 billion PBMCs.

Per the germline V gene, SGHTA is the CDR1 and FQGNSA is the CDR2. The CDR3 runs 15 amino acids, cysteine and phenylalanine included. The entry retains the CDR3 DNA only, 45 bases that are in frame from base 1. At the junction V is shortened by 6 bases and J by 3 bases, with 14 bases in between. Donors were healthy HIV-negative adults with no recently reported acute infections or vaccinations. Every donor was a Caucasian adult residing in Nashville, Tennessee, USA. CD4+ T cells were enriched by magnetic negative selection, after which naive cells were positively selected on CD45RA and the negative fraction was taken as the memory subset. Blood was collected by leukapheresis, and PBMCs were isolated by Ficoll-Histopaque density gradient centrifugation and then cryopreserved in liquid nitrogen vapor phase. Analytical flow cytometry was used to check the purity and quantity of each magnetically sorted T cell population. Genomic DNA was isolated from every sorted fraction and measured by UV absorbance on a Nanodrop 2000c.

The investigation overall reported the following: Based on pairwise subsampling, the degree of clonotype sharing among donors was expected to be affected by sequencing depth. Clonotypes shared by all four sorted-subset donors showed higher generation probabilities than non-shared clonotypes. Because the study included only a small number of donors, the genetic and exposure-history diversity represented was limited. Naive subsets generally had larger estimated clonotype richness than memory subsets. Rarefaction of sorted-subset datasets indicated incomplete sequencing despite the large sequencing depth. Sampling was restricted to blood, and TCR repertoires in tissue are likely to differ from TCR repertoires in blood. When several donors were compared, the shared fraction of clonotypes was 5% to 6.5% for naive CD4, 3.5% to 4% for naive CD8, 2.3% for memory CD4, and about 0.36% for memory CD8.

Using the deep immunoSEQ assay, multiplex PCR amplified TCR CDR3 regions from genomic DNA. For each cell subset, the extracted genomic DNA was distributed evenly across all wells of several immunoSEQ 96-well plates, and each plate served as one replicate. For sorted subsets, each replicate PCR was loaded with 200 ng genomic DNA, equivalent to some 27,000 T cell genomes. Purified libraries were quantified with a Qubit 3.0 fluorometer, sized on a Bioanalyzer 2100, and re-quantified with the KAPA Library Quantification kit. Each immunoSEQ 96-well plate was sequenced on its own single-read 150-cycle Illumina NextSeq 550 flow cell. Per the source publication's procedure: Because only junctional sequences without quality scores were contained in the immunoSEQ output, filtering matching that applied to full-length reads could not be performed. To assign V/J genes and CDR3, sequences were annotated using PyIR, a Python wrapper for IgBLAST v1.9, with IMGT germline references. Reads were removed for weak V/J assignments (E-value above 1e-6), missing CDR3, stop codons, out-of-frame junctions, or ambiguous translated residues. V3J clonotypes were defined by identical inferred V gene, J gene, and CDR3 amino acid sequence. The percentage overlap between two repertoires was calculated by dividing the number of shared unique clonotypes by the size of the smaller repertoire. RTK rarefaction, the Chao1 estimator, and Recon v2.1 estimates of unobserved clonotypes were used to assess repertoire richness. For all TCRbeta clonotypes obtained by the gDNA method from four donors, generation probabilities were computed with OLGA. The source is immuneACCESS, and TCRdb retained only in-frame sequences with V and J called. Part of the clones is not carried over; for the studies checked, unresolved V genes explain less than half of this, and the remainder is unexplained. V and J calls and clone size are as listed in that table; D and trimming were resolved from the DNA. The sample yields millions of clones; 90% to 95% were counted once. In total, the top ten clones hold 0.13% of the sample.

About this clone: The antigen it recognizes is unknown. Base quality data are lacking; no much larger clone is found one base away.

The material sequenced was naive CD4+ T cells sorted from blood. Read against the paper, the sample's cell subset or site label means: CD45RA+ positively selected. In this chain, TRBV7-2 is recombined with TRBJ2-2; the D gene is perhaps TRBD2, on 7 matching bases. The origin of this receptor is a man aged 18-30 years in good health. The nucleotide sequence reads TGTGCCAGCAGGGGGGCTAGCGGAGACACCGGGGAGCTGTTTTTT. Its translation is CASRGASGDTGELFF.